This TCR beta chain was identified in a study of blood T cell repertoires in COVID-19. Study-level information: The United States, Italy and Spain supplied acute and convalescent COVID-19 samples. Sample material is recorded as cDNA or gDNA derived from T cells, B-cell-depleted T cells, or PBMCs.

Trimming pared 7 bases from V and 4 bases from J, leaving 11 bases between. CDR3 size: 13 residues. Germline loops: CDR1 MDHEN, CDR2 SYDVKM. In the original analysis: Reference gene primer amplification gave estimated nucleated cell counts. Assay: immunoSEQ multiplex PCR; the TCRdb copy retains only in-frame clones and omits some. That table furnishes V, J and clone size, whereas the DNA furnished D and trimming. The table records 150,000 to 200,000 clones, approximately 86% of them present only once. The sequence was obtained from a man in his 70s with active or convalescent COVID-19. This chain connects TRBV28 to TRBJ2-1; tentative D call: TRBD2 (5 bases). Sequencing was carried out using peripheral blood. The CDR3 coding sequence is TGTGCCAGCAACCCCCGGGGATACAATGAGCAGTTCTTC. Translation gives CASNPRGYNEQFF.